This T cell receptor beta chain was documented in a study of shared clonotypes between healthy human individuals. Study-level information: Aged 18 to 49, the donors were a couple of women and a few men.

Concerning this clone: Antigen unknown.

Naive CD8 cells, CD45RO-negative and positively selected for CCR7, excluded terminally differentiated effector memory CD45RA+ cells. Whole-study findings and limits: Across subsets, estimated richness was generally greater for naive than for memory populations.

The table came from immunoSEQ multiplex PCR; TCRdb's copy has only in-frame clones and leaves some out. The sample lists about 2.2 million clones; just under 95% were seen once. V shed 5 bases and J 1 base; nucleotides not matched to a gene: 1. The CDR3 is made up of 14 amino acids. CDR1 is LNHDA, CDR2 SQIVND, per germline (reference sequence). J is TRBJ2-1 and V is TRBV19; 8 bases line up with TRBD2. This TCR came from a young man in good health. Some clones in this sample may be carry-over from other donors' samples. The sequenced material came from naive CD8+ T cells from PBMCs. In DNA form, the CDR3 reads TGTGCCAGTAGTTCTAGCGGGTCCTACAATGAGCAGTTCTTC. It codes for CASSSSGSYNEQFF. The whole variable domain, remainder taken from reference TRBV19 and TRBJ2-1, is DGGITQSPKYLFRKEGQNVTLSCEQNLNHDAMYWYRQDPGQGLRLIYYSQIVNDFQKGDIAEGYSVSREKKESFPLTVTSAQKNPTAFYLCASSSSGSYNEQFFGPGTRLTVL.